This record covers a single TCR beta chain. Other DNA sequences in the sample encode the same CDR3. Profiling relied on immunoSEQ multiplex PCR, and the TCRdb table lists in-frame clones only, not all of them. Of around 130,000 clones in the sample, roughly 86% were seen once. The data belong to a study of T cell responses to AZD1222 COVID-19 vaccine. This CDR3 is 15 amino acids long. The germline gives CDR1 MNHEY, CDR2 SMNVEV (reference sequence). V lost 0 bases, J lost 1 base, and 4 bases lay in between. The chain is built from TRBV27 and TRBJ2-6; D remains ambiguous. The sequence derives from an adult in good health. The specimen was peripheral blood, collected on day 0 of AZD1222 vaccination. CDR3 bases: TGTGCCAGCAGTTTATCACGTTCTGGGGCCAACGTCCTGACTTTC. It codes for CASSLSRSGANVLTF.